The 2 T cell receptor beta chains reported below all come from one sample, sequenced in a study of cytomegalovirus exposure and HLA in healthy donors. Vbeta (60) and Jbeta (13) primers were used in the PCR. Sequencing used immunoSEQ multiplex PCR; TCRdb keeps in-frame clones, though not all of them. This table holds about 130,000 clones, approximately 84% found once. Sequencing was done on a sample of PBMCs. The source is a boy aged 2 to 9 in good health and CMV-seronegative.

This clone showed up just a few times. The chain combines TRBV9 with TRBJ1-5; TRBD1 matches at 8 bases. J gave up 6 bases and V 2 bases, and 4 bases lay outside the gene matches. The CDR3 covers 14 residues. CDR1 is SGDLS, CDR2 YYNGEE, per germline. In nucleotides, the CDR3 is TGTGCCAGCAGCGTTGATCAGGGGGCTCAGCCCCAGCATTTT. Translation gives CASSVDQGAQPQHF.

This clone was seen a single time. The J gene is TRBJ2-5, the V gene TRBV5-1; 8 nucleotides line up with TRBD1. From germline, CDR1 is SGHRS and CDR2 YFSETQ. The CDR3 has 15 residues. Trimming cost V 0 bases and J 2 bases; bases outside gene matches: 3. In DNA, the CDR3 is TGCGCCAGCAGCTTGGCGGACAGGGTACAAGAGACCCAGTACTTC. It is translated as CASSLADRVQETQYF.